This record concerns one T cell receptor (beta chain) sequence. The target antigen is unknown. This sample is drawn from a study of post-analysis software for immune sequencing data. Trimming took off 1 base at V and 1 base at J, with 7 bases between the two ends. The V gene's germline CDR1 is SEHNR and CDR2 FQNEAQ (reference sequence). The CDR3 runs to 14 residues. Points from the study as a whole: Comparison of patients with controls showed five TRBV segments more frequent in patients, TRBV5-6, TRBV5-1 and TRBV20-1 among them.

Tagging with unique molecular identifiers was a feature of the TCR beta cDNA libraries. TCRdb passed the PCR reads through MiXCR, listing each CDR3 protein once. The data contain around 150,000 distinct CDR3 sequences, under 40% of them singletons. The TCR originated in a girl aged 5-17 years with multiple sclerosis. Sequencing used blood, obtained after autologous hematopoietic stem cell transplantation. This chain uses TRBV7-9 with TRBJ2-5, with D uncertain. The CDR3 here is CASSLGPLQETQYF. CDR3 coding DNA: TGTGCCAGCAGCTTAGGCCCACTCCAAGAGACCCAGTACTTC.